This T cell receptor (beta chain) was sequenced for a study of CXCR3-negative and CXCR3-positive naive CD8 T cells (dated by TCRdb to the late 2010s). About the investigation overall: In total, some 130 million TRB reads were obtained, corresponding to roughly 1.5 +/- 0.3 million reads per library. Diversity and physicochemical repertoire analyses covered about a dozen donors pooled from two independent experiments. The TRBV-TRBJ cluster analysis covered naive subsets from a handful of donors and memory cells from 3 donors. The research as a whole found: Similar TRBV-TRBJ usage was shown by naive CXCR3-negative and CXCR3-positive cells from the same donor, whereas distinct patterns were shown by memory cells. CXCR3 expression partially decreased after cryopreservation, so most assays used freshly isolated PBMCs. Because surface CD5, which is linked to self-reactivity in mice, was comparable between the naive subsets, TCR interaction strength was also inferred from the physicochemical properties of TRB CDR3s. Both naive subsets had comparably high repertoire diversity, while memory CD8+ T cells had much lower repertoire diversity.

From the cysteine through the phenylalanine, the CDR3 covers 14 amino acids. The protein alone is recorded here. The germline V gene gives CDR1 as SGHRS and CDR2 as YFSETQ. Reads for this sample came from a NextSeq 550. The Human TCR Profiling Kit (MiLaboratory) was used to make UMI-labeled 5' RACE TRB cDNA libraries. cDNA synthesis used the entire amount of extracted RNA, and PCR amplification then used the entire amount of cDNA produced. Libraries were prepared in parallel with an identical number of PCR cycles. The published analysis was carried out like this. With a minimum of two reads required per UMI, MIGEC and MiXCR pulled out about 49,000 +/- 11,000 unique UMI-labeled TRB cDNA molecules from each library. An average of approximately 40,000 +/- 10,000 functional in-frame TRB CDR3 nucleotide clonotypes without stop codons was found per library. Diversity metrics, including normalized Shannon-Wiener and Chao1, were computed in VDJtools after downsampling to 5000 UMI-labeled TRB molecules per sample. Clonotype-size-weighted physicochemical properties of the central five CDR3 residues (interaction energy, strength, volume and Kidera factor 4) were computed in VDJtools. TCRdb reprocessed the sequencing reads and holds a single record per CDR3 protein sequence, with no DNA. Clone size and V and J calls follow TCRdb, not the original study. The sample table holds about 40,000 distinct CDR3 sequences. Approximately 7.7% of the sample is in the top ten clones.

Each CD8+ T cell subset was flow-sorted in triplicate, with under 350,000 cells per subset placed directly into RLT lysis buffer. Standard density gradient centrifugation was used to isolate peripheral blood mononuclear cells from buffy coats. An RNeasy Mini Kit was used to extract total RNA from the sorted cells. Points on this clonotype: No cognate antigen has been identified for it.

This receptor was taken from a human donor in good health. Some clones in this sample may be carry-over from other donors' samples. The sample comprised memory CD8+ T cells from blood. Sample cell subset or site, as interpreted from the label and publication: conventional CD8+ memory T cells (TMEM), sorted as controls. The sequence links TRBV5-1 to TRBJ2-4. The CDR3 corresponds to CASSLFSTGDIQYF.